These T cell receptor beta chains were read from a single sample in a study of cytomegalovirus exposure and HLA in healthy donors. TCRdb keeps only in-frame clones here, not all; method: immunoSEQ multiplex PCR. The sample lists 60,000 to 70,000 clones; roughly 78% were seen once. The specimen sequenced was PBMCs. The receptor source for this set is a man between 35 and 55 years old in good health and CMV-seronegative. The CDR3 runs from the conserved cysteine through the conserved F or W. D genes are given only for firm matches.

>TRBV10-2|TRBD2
CASRKGLAVYNEQFF
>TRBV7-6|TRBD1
CASSLALGQGVVVTEAFF
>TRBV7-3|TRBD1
CASSRGRGQVNEQFF
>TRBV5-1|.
CASREGPTYEQYF
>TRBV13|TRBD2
CASRPRLANEQFF
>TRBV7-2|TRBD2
CASSFLAGGGTDTQYF
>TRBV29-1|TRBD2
CSVGTSDSGANVLTF
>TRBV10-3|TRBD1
CAISERDRDTGELFF
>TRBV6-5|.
CASSLRIVPSGNTIYF
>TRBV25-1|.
CASSDSGRETQYF
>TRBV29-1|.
CSVFHLQGRRIPTGELFF
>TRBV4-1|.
CASSQDRSGEGEQYF
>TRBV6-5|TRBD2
CASSSAGPSTDTQYF
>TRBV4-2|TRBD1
CASSQEGGLAGELFF
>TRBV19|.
CANRRPGSTDTQYF
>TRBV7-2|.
CASSLAYGETQYF
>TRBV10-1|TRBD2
CASSEPGTTSGKQYF
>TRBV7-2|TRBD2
CASSSSGLADPSTDTQYF
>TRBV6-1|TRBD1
CASSKRTGGQETQYF
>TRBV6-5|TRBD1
CASAGQGFSEAFF
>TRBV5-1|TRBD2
CASSWGTSGRGEQFF
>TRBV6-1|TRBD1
CASSTDRGLGYTF
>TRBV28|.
CASSFLGGPTGELFF
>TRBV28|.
CASSLFRTDTLPFF
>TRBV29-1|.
CSVDDNNGQYF
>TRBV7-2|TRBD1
CASSSSRDRALTGELFF
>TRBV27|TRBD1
CASRHPVGQGGSDTQYF
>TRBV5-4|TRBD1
CASSATVRGNYGYTF
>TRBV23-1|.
CASSQSQDIYEQYF
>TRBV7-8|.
CASSLRPRQSDTEAFF
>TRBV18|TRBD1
CASSQTGQDTYEQYF
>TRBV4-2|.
CASSQDMDSLYEQYF
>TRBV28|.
CASSLGGGLAKNIQYF
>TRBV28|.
CASTLGGAFYGYTF
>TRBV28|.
CASIENQMNTEAFF
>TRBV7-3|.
CASSFPRGDNYGYTF
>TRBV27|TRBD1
CASSPYGTDNQPQHF
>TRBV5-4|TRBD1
CASSSRQGPGEQYF
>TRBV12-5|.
CASGYGIGYTF
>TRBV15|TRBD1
CATRRDRGETQYF
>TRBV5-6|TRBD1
CASSSLTGSPYEQYF
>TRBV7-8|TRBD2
CASSYREGMTDTQYF
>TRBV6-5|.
CASSYSTGPAEAFF
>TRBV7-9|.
CASSFRGRDNSPLHF
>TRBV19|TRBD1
CASTPGRWDRGGMSYEQYF
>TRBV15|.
CATSRIFGGGAQFGGYTF
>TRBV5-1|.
CASSPGHRAYEQYF
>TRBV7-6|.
CASSSPVSDTQYF
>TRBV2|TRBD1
CASRGQGSGYTF
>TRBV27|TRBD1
CASSLGQGTGEQYF
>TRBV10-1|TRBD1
CASSESGRGRGDTQYF
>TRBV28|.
CASRNNPTVTDTQYF
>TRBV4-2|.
CASSQETAINYGYTF
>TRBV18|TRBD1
CASSPGTVSSGANVLTF
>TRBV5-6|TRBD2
CASSSGRANEQFF
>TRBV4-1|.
CASSQGGTYGYTF
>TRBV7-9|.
CASSSTGSSGNTIYF
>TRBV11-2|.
CASSLGLQGYEQYF
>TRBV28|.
CASSLLGVGTIYF